The sequence of this T cell receptor (beta chain) was determined in a study of blood T cell repertoires in COVID-19. Data came from immunoSEQ multiplex PCR; TCRdb stores just in-frame clones and leaves some out. The profile shows about 390,000 clones, about 89% of them singletons. The ends were cut back, 0 bases at V and 2 bases at J, with 8 bases in the middle. Germline loops: CDR1 MNHEY, CDR2 SVGAGI. The CDR3 sequence is 15 residues long. The material sequenced was peripheral blood. The sequence was obtained from an older woman with COVID-19, enrolled during active disease. This chain links TRBV6-5 with TRBJ1-3; D gene uncertain. In DNA, the CDR3 is TGTGCCAGCAGTTACTCGTTCAGAACTGGAAACACCATATATTTT. It yields the protein CASSYSFRTGNTIYF.